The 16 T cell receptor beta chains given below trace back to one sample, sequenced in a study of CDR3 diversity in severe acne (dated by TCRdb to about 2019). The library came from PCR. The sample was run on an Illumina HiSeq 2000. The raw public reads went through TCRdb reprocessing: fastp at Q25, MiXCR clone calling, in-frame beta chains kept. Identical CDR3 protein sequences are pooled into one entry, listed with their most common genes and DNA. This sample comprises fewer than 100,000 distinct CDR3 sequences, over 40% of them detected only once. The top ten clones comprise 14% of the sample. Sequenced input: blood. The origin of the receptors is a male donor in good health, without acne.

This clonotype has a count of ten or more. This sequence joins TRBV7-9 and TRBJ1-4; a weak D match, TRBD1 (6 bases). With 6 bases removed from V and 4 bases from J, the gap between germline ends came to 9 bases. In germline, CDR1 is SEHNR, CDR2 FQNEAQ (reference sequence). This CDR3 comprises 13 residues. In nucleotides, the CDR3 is TGTGCCAGCAGGGACAGTTATAATGAAAAACTGTTTTTT. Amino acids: CASRDSYNEKLFF.

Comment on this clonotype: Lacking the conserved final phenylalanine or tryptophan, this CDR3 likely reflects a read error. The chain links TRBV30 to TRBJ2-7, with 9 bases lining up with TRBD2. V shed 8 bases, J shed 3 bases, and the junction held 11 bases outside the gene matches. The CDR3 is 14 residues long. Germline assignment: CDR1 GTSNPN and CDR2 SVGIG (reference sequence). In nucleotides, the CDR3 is TGTGCCGGGACCCTTAGCGGGAGTATCTACGAGCAGTACCTC. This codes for CAGTLSGSIYEQYL.

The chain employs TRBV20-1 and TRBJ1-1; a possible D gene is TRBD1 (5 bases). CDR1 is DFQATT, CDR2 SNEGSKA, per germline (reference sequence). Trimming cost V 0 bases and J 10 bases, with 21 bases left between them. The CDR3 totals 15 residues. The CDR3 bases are TGCAGTGCTAGAGATGATTTGGGGTCCCCGGGGGGAGCTTTCTTT. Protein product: CSARDDLGSPGGAFF.

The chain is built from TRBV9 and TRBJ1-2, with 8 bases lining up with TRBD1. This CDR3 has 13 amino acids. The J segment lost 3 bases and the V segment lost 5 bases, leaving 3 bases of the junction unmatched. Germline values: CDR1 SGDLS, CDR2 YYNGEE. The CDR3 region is CASRKQGDYGYTF. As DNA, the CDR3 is TGTGCCAGCAGGAAACAGGGGGACTATGGCTACACCTTC.

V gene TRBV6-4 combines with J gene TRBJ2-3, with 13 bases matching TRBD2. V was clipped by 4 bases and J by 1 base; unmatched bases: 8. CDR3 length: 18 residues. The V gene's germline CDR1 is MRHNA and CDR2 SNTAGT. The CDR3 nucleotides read TGTGCCAGCAGTGGCGGGACTAGCGGGACTGGGGGCACAGATACGCAGTATTTT. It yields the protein CASSGGTSGTGGTDTQYF.

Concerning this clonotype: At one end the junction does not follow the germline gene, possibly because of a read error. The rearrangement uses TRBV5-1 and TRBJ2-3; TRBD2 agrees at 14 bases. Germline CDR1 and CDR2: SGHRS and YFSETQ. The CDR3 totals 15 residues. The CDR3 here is CASSYGTSGRGTQCF. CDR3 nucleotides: TGCGCCAGCAGCTACGGGACTAGCGGGAGAGGTACGCAGTGCTTT.

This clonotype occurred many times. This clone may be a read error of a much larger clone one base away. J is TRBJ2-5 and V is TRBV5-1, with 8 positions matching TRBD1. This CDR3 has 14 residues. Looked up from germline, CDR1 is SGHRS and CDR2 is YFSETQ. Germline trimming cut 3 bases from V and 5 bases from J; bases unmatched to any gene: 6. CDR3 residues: CASSSTGAGETQYF. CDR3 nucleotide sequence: TGCGCCAGCAGCTCGACAGGGGCTGGGGAGACCCAGTACTTC.

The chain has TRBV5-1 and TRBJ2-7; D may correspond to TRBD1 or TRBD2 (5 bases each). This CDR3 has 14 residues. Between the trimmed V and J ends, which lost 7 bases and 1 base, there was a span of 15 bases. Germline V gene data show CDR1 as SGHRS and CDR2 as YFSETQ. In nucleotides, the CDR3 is TGCGCCAGCCCTCCCCGGGACGGGTCCTACGAGCAGTACTTC. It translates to CASPPRDGSYEQYF.

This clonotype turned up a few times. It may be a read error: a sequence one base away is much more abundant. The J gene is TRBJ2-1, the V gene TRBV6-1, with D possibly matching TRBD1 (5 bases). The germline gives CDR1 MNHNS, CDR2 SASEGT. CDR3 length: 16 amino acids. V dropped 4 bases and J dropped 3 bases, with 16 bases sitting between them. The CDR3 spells CASSAGRVFLYNEQFF. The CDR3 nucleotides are TGTGCCAGCAGTGCCGGCAGGGTCTTCCTCTACAATGAGCAGTTCTTC.

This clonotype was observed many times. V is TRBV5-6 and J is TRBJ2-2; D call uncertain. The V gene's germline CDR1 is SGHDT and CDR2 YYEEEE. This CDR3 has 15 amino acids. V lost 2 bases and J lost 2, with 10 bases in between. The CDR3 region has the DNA TGTGCCAGCAGCTTAAAGCCTATCAACACCGGGGAGCTGTTTTTT. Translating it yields CASSLKPINTGELFF.

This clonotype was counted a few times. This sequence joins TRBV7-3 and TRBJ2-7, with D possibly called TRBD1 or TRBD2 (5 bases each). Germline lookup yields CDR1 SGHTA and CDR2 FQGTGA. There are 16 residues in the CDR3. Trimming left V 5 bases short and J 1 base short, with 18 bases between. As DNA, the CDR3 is TGTGCCAGCAGCCCCCTAGGGCCAGGGAGTTCCTACGAGCAGTACTTC. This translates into CASSPLGPGSSYEQYF.

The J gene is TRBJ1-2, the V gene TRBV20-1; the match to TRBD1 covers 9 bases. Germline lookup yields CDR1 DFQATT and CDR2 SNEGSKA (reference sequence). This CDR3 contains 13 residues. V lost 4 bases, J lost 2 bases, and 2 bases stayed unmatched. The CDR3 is CSATGQGNYGYTF. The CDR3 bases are TGCAGTGCTACCGGACAGGGGAACTATGGCTACACCTTC.

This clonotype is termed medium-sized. The CDR3, as DNA: TGTGCCAGCAGCTTTAGTCTTACGAGCGAGCAGTACTTC. Translated, it gives CASSFSLTSEQYF. The genes are TRBV7-2 and TRBJ2-7; no reliable D call. Germline V CDR1 and CDR2: SGHTA, FQGNSA. This CDR3 contains 13 residues. Trimming removed 3 bases from V and 6 bases from J, with 12 bases in between.

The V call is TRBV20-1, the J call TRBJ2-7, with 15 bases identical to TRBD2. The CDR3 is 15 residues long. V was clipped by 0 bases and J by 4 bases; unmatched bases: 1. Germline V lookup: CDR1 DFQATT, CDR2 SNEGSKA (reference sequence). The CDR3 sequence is CSAREGLAGGYEQYF. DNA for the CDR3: TGCAGTGCTAGAGAAGGACTAGCGGGAGGGTACGAGCAGTACTTC.

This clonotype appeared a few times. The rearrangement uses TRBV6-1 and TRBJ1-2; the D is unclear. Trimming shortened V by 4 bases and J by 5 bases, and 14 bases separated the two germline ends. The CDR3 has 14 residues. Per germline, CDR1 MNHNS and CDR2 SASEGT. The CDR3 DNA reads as TGTGCCAGCAGTGGAATGGTTTACGAGTATGGCTACACCTTC. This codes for CASSGMVYEYGYTF.

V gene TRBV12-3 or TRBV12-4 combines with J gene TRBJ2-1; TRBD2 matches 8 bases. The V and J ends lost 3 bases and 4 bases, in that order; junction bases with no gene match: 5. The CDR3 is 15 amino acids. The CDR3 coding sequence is TGTGCCAGCAGTTTTACACTAGCGGAGTACAATGAGCAGTTCTTC. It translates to CASSFTLAEYNEQFF.